A selection of T cell receptor beta chains follows, all from one sample in a study of blood T cell repertoires in COVID-19. Generated by immunoSEQ multiplex PCR, the TCRdb table keeps only in-frame clones and is missing some. The sample records around 400,000 clones, roughly nine tenths being singletons. The sample comprised PBMCs or T cells enriched from blood (not recorded which). The source of these receptors is a woman aged 35 to 49 who had been exposed to COVID-19. Both conserved end residues are part of each CDR3. The D gene is left open where the match is weak. A clone size is listed for some rows: how often the clone was seen (once, few, many), or a class if it is expanded.

>TRBJ1-3|TRBV2|TRBD1|-
TGTGCCAGCATTCTCAGGGGGCTAGCAAACACCATATATTTT
CASILRGLANTIYF
>TRBJ2-7|TRBV5-1|TRBD1|-
TGCGCCAGCAGCAACGAGGGACAGGCCGCCTACGAGCAGTACTTC
CASSNEGQAAYEQYF
>TRBJ2-5|TRBV5-1|TRBD2|-
TGCGCCAGCAGCTTCACTAGCGGGACGCAAGAGACCCAGTACTTC
CASSFTSGTQETQYF
>TRBJ2-2|TRBV2|TRBD1|-
TGTGCCAGCAGGCCCCGACAGGGGGCCGCCGGGGAGCTGTTTTTT
CASRPRQGAAGELFF
>TRBJ2-7|TRBV29-1|TRBD2|-
TGCAGCGTTAGCGGGGGGGCGTACGAGCAGTACTTC
CSVSGGAYEQYF
>TRBJ1-1|TRBV4-3|-|-
TGCGCCAGCAGCCAGAACAGGGTGAACACTGAAGCTTTCTTT
CASSQNRVNTEAFF
>TRBJ1-4|TRBV27|-|-
TGTGCCAGCAGTTTATCATCCAGGGGAAAACTGTTTTTT
CASSLSSRGKLFF
>TRBJ1-2|TRBV27|-|-
TGTGCCAGCAGTTCGAACAGGTTGAACTATGGCTACACCTTC
CASSSNRLNYGYTF
>TRBJ1-2|TRBV12-3/TRBV12-4|TRBD1|-
TGTGCCAGCAGTCCGGACAGGGTGGGTGGCTACACCTTC
CASSPDRVGGYTF
>TRBJ2-2|TRBV21-1|-|-
TGTGCCAGATCGCTAGGGGGCCCGAGCACCGGGGAGCTGTTTTTT
CARSLGGPSTGELFF
>TRBJ1-1|TRBV6-5|TRBD1|-
TGTGCCAGCAGTCCCGGGACAGCCTATTTTGAAGCTTTCTTT
CASSPGTAYFEAFF
>TRBJ1-1|TRBV24-1|-|-
TGTGCCACCAGTGGGGGGGTGAACACTGAAGCTTTCTTT
CATSGGVNTEAFF
>TRBJ2-3|TRBV11-3|TRBD2|-
TGTGCCAGCAGCTTCGAGGCGGGAGGGTCAACAGATACGCAGTATTTT
CASSFEAGGSTDTQYF
>TRBJ1-2|TRBV5-4|TRBD1|-
TGTGCCAGCAGCTTGTTCGGTCAGGGGGCAGAGGGCTACACCTTC
CASSLFGQGAEGYTF
>TRBJ1-4|TRBV7-8|-|-
TGTGCCAGCAGCTTAGCCTGGACAGCGACGAATGAAAAACTGTTTTTT
CASSLAWTATNEKLFF
>TRBJ1-6|TRBV2|-|-
TGTGCCAGCAGTGCTCCTGGCAGTAAGAATTCACCCCTCCACTTT
CASSAPGSKNSPLHF
>TRBJ2-2|TRBV14|TRBD2|-
TGTGCCAGCAGCTTACGACCCACCCTTAGCGGGAGCTCCGGGGAGCTGTTTTTT
CASSLRPTLSGSSGELFF
>TRBJ1-4|TRBV19|-|-
TGTGCCAGTAGTATAGGAGGGGGTCCCAATGAAAAACTGTTTTTT
CASSIGGGPNEKLFF
>TRBJ2-5|TRBV3-1/TRBV3-2|-|once
TGTGCCAGCAGCCGGGGAGCGGGAGAGACCCAGTACTTC
CASSRGAGETQYF
>TRBJ1-5|TRBV6-1|-|-
TGTGCCAGCAGTGAAGTAGGGGCGGGATCCGGTAGGGGATCAAATCAGCCCCAGCATTTT
CASSEVGAGSGRGSNQPQHF
>TRBJ2-5|TRBV30|-|-
TGTGCCTGGTCGGGTAGAAAGGAGACCCAGTACTTC
CAWSGRKETQYF
>TRBJ2-1|TRBV7-9|-|-
TGTGCCAGCAGCTTAATAGGCGGGACCAACAATGAGCAGTTCTTC
CASSLIGGTNNEQFF
>TRBJ1-4|TRBV5-5|-|-
TGTGCCAGCAGCTTTGAAGCCACAACTAATGAAAAACTGTTTTTT
CASSFEATTNEKLFF
>TRBJ2-3|TRBV29-1|TRBD2|-
TGCAGCGTTGGGGCGGGAGGGCCTTCAGATACGCAGTATTTT
CSVGAGGPSDTQYF
>TRBJ1-6|TRBV6-2/TRBV6-3|-|-
TGTGCCAGCAGTTACGCAGGTTCACGGTCACCCCTCCACTTT
CASSYAGSRSPLHF
>TRBJ2-5|TRBV5-1|TRBD2|-
TGCGCCAGCAGCTTGCAGGCTAGCGGGTACCAAGAGACCCAGTACTTC
CASSLQASGYQETQYF
>TRBJ2-1|TRBV6-5|TRBD2|-
TGTGCCAGCAGTCACTGGACTAGCGGGAGCAATGAGCAGTTCTTC
CASSHWTSGSNEQFF
>TRBJ1-1|TRBV7-2|TRBD1|-
TGTGCCAGCAGCTTGGGCAGGGGGCGAAACTATGGCACTGAAGCTTTCTTT
CASSLGRGRNYGTEAFF
>TRBJ1-2|TRBV21-1|-|-
TGTGCCAGCCCCCCGTACAGGCCCGTAGCCTATGGCTACACCTTC
CASPPYRPVAYGYTF
>TRBJ1-2|TRBV7-9|-|-
TGTGCCAGCAGCTTTCCAGGGCGTGGCTACACCTTC
CASSFPGRGYTF
>TRBJ1-2|TRBV27|TRBD1|-
TGTGCCAGCAGTTTACAGGGGGCGGGCGGCTACACCTTC
CASSLQGAGGYTF
>TRBJ1-4|TRBV5-8|TRBD1|-
TGTGCCAGCAGCCCGGGACAGTCAATTAATGAAAAACTGTTTTTT
CASSPGQSINEKLFF
>TRBJ2-4|TRBV3-1/TRBV3-2|TRBD2|once
TGTGCCAGCAGCCAACCTAGCGGGGGAGCCAAAAACATTCAGTACTTC
CASSQPSGGAKNIQYF
>TRBJ1-5|TRBV6-5|-|-
TGTGCCAGCAGAAGCAGGGACTACAATCAGCCCCAGCATTTT
CASRSRDYNQPQHF
>TRBJ1-2|TRBV9|-|-
TGTGCCGGCTCAGATGGCTACACCTTC
CAGSDGYTF
>TRBJ1-3|TRBV9|-|-
TGTGCCAGCAGCGTAGCTGGCGGAAACACCATATATTTT
CASSVAGGNTIYF
>TRBJ2-6|TRBV3-1/TRBV3-2|-|-
TGTGCCAGCAGCCAGGGGCGAGGGGCCAACGTCCTGACTTTC
CASSQGRGANVLTF
>TRBJ1-1|TRBV27|-|-
TGTGCCAGCAGTTTTTCAGGGATTGGCGCTGAAGCTTTCTTT
CASSFSGIGAEAFF
>TRBJ1-3|TRBV6-5|-|-
TGTGCCAGCAGTTACGGAGGGGCCAGCTCTGGAAACACCATATATTTT
CASSYGGASSGNTIYF
>TRBJ1-2|TRBV15|-|-
TGTGCCACCAGCAGAGATGGAGGGTCTGACTATGGCTACACCTTC
CATSRDGGSDYGYTF
>TRBJ2-1|TRBV12-5|-|once
TGTGCTAGTGGTTTGAGGGAGGCACAGTTCTTC
CASGLREAQFF
>TRBJ2-5|TRBV7-9|-|-
TGTGCCAGCAGCTTTACAGGCCTCCCGGCCGAGACCCAGTACTTC
CASSFTGLPAETQYF
>TRBJ1-1|TRBV12-3/TRBV12-4|TRBD1|-
TGTGCCAGCAGTTTAGCGGACAGGACAGAAGCTTTCTTT
CASSLADRTEAFF
>TRBJ1-2|TRBV12-5|TRBD1|-
TGTGCTAGTGGGCGACAGGGAGATAACTATGGCTACACCTTC
CASGRQGDNYGYTF
>TRBJ1-2|TRBV24-1|TRBD1|-
TGTGCCACCCGGGACAGGGGCTATGGCTACACCTTC
CATRDRGYGYTF
>TRBJ1-1|TRBV12-5|-|-
TGTGCTAGTGGAAGAAGGGAGACTGAAGCTTTCTTT
CASGRRETEAFF
>TRBJ1-5|TRBV7-9|TRBD1|-
TGTGCCAGCAGCTTGGGGACAGGGGGGAATCAGCCCCAGCATTTT
CASSLGTGGNQPQHF
>TRBJ2-7|TRBV10-3|TRBD1|once
TGTGCCATCAGTGATACGGGACAGGGGCTTGGGGAGCAGTACTTC
CAISDTGQGLGEQYF
>TRBJ1-4|TRBV12-2|-|-
TGTGCAAGTCGCGCCCCCTCGGGAGGACAGAGTAATGAAAAACTGTTTTTT
CASRAPSGGQSNEKLFF
>TRBJ2-1|TRBV7-2|TRBD1|-
TGTGCCAGCAGCATACTCAGGGGGAATGAGCAGTTCTTC
CASSILRGNEQFF
>TRBJ2-1|TRBV5-1|-|-
TGCGCCAGCAGCTTGGCCGGAGGGAACAATGAGCAGTTCTTC
CASSLAGGNNEQFF
>TRBJ2-1|TRBV27|TRBD2|-
TGTGCCAGCAGTTTGCGGGGGAGGGTATACAATGAGCAGTTCTTC
CASSLRGRVYNEQFF
>TRBJ1-5|TRBV24-1|-|-
TGTGCCACCAGCGGGTGGGGAGGCAATCAGCCCCAGCATTTT
CATSGWGGNQPQHF
>TRBJ2-7|TRBV5-5|TRBD2|-
TGTGCCAGCAGCCGAAGCGGGAGGGCAGGCGAGCAGTACTTC
CASSRSGRAGEQYF